These T cell receptor beta chains were read from a single sample in a study of siplizumab effects on memory and regulatory T cells. Clones were sequenced by immunoSEQ multiplex PCR, and TCRdb holds only the in-frame ones, with some missing. The sample contains 70,000 to 95,000 clones, 90% to 95% of which appear only once. The sample consisted of CD8+ T cells sorted from blood. The receptors here all came from a human donor in good health. Both conserved end residues are trimmed from each CDR3. Clone size is shown for a subset of rows, as once, few, many or a class of expanded clone.

abundance	v_gene	j_gene	CDR3aa
NA	TRBV6-5	TRBJ2-3	ASSYDEVRTDTQY
NA	TRBV5-1	TRBJ2-3	ASSLEPRETDTQY
NA	TRBV7-9	TRBJ1-2	ASSLAGTDHYGYT
NA	TRBV7-9	TRBJ2-2	ASRRTENTGELF
NA	TRBV4-3	TRBJ1-3	ASSQGPTSSGNTIY
NA	TRBV11-2	TRBJ2-3	ASSLSIDTQY
NA	TRBV7-2	TRBJ2-5	ASSLGDNQETQY
NA	TRBV7-9	TRBJ1-2	ASSLDRGHGYT
NA	TRBV19	TRBJ1-5	ASSTRTGGMNQPQH
NA	TRBV6-5	TRBJ1-1	ASSYSRGGEVEAF
NA	TRBV4-1	TRBJ1-5	ASSVRQGSNQPQH
NA	TRBV27	TRBJ2-1	ASSLLGSAYNEQF
NA	TRBV7-3	TRBJ2-2	ASSLDSLGELF
NA	TRBV19	TRBJ2-1	ASSIWDGSSYNEQF
NA	TRBV6-1	TRBJ2-3	ASSGPTPTGESTDTQY
NA	TRBV30	TRBJ1-1	AWGPLPQAEAF
NA	TRBV7-2	TRBJ2-3	ASSSPGTAPSTDTQY
NA	TRBV4-3	TRBJ2-1	ASSLSLAGELIDEQF
once	TRBV4-1	TRBJ1-4	ASSQEGRANEKLF
NA	TRBV2	TRBJ1-2	ASSEVMEGPNYGYT
NA	TRBV7-6	TRBJ2-2	ASSPRTEVQTGELF
NA	TRBV28	TRBJ1-2	ASSLTGPYGYT